This T cell receptor (beta chain) was profiled in a study of cytomegalovirus exposure and HLA in healthy donors (dated by TCRdb to between 2016 and 2019). As for the study more broadly: According to an earlier analysis of around 600 of the donors, about 179 million T cells yielded some 110 million unique TCR beta sequences and around 300 Gb of sequence data. The study used immunosequencing to profile the T cell repertoires of about 670 subjects and linked those repertoires to cytomegalovirus serostatus. Because of strong linkage in the cohort, four or five DR-DQ haplotypes were treated as single units for association and clustering. HLA typing included class I and class II loci at four-digit resolution. Roughly 300 gigabases of sequencing data and approximately 84 million unique TCR sequences were included in an early release covering around 650 HLA-typed donors. On average, roughly 250,000 unique TCR beta nucleotide sequences were sequenced per donor among several hundred genotyped donors of the cohort, with approximately 18% of those sequences being non-productive. The study aimed to test whether cataloging public T cell receptors could reveal signatures of past pathogen exposure. Genome-wide SNP genotypes for about 60% of the roughly 700 donors were used in a later genetic analysis, which treated that subset as a discovery cohort. Of the approximately 400 genotyped donors, approximately 81% were placed in the genetic ancestry cluster associated with self-reported Caucasian donors. The later analysis used no new phenotypic data to find candidate immune exposures, relying instead on TCR beta sequences and their occurrence across donors. All discovery cohort repertoires had been generated using a single sequencing platform. To predict cytomegalovirus infection status, the study combined high-throughput TCR immunosequencing, statistical association of individual TCRs with disease status, and machine learning. Typing coverage varied by locus: roughly 620-640 donors for A, B, C, DRB1 and DQB1; roughly 560 for DQA1; approximately 570 for DPA1; around 490 for DPB1. Donor age, sex, ethnicity and CMV serostatus were compiled alongside the repertoire data. A later analysis re-examined previously published TCR beta repertoires from just over 650 donors and added high-resolution HLA genotyping to investigate patterns of TCR occurrence. In addition to the first cohort of hundreds of subjects, a separate validation cohort of approximately 110 different subjects was used. An earlier analysis of 450 to 750 of the donors used high-throughput TCR beta sequencing to judge whether each TCR beta V gene segment behaved as functional or pseudogenic. Study-wide conclusions, independent of this receptor: A cluster of highly shared sequence variants was judged likely to represent a technical artifact of the sequencing pipeline. Some IMGT-functional V segments, including TRBV6-2 and TRBV6-3, could not be told apart with the 87-base-pair reads, so those segments were excluded. A further reported finding was that TCR beta sequences accurately predicted the HLA-A and HLA-B alleles for most subjects in the first cohort. Because HLA typing was unavailable for some donors at each locus, only the typed subset was used in association tests. A few of the identified cytomegalovirus-associated TCR beta chains were confirmed in vitro to be specific for cytomegalovirus antigens. In a later analysis, several top co-occurrence clusters were reported to appear linked to parvovirus B19, influenza, CMV and Epstein-Barr virus. Most TCR sequences were observed very rarely across donors, whereas some public TCRs were present in many individuals. Immune exposure information for the cohort was limited to CMV serostatus. In an earlier analysis of several hundred of the donors, most TCR beta V segments were observed in productive rearrangements about 87% or about 30% of the time, broadly matching IMGT annotations. According to a later analysis, most CMV-associated TCR beta chains appeared to be HLA-restricted, and the HLA associations seemed to be driven largely by CMV exposure. Roughly uniform sequencing depth across donors was assumed in presence/absence analyses, although this assumption may not hold. In a later genetic analysis, a missense DCLRE1C variant was associated with V-gene and J-gene trimming of TCR beta chains, and the association was replicated in an independent cohort. A total of roughly 160 TCR beta chains were listed by the study as associated with cytomegalovirus. Specific HLA alleles were associated with over 15,000 TCR beta sequences at a false discovery rate of 0.05 in a later analysis. Over 15 rarely observed V segments, including chromosome 9 orphons, were excluded from the earlier analysis of 550 to 700 of the donors because counts were too low. This cohort had only TCR beta chains sequenced, and the lack of alpha or paired-chain data limited which features could be detected. Correlated functional status among segregating V segments might be attributable to linkage disequilibrium, but an unknown experimental factor could not be ruled out. The classifier was reported to diagnose cytomegalovirus status with high specificity and sensitivity in both the original and validation cohorts. A later analysis found that HLA-associated TCR beta chains were more clonally expanded and had lower generation probabilities than equally common non-associated chains. A later genetic analysis reported fewer N-insertions in productive TCRs among donors in an Asian-associated ancestry cluster than the approximately 670-donor mean. When HLA alleles, especially DR and DQ, strongly co-occurred, TCR associations were difficult to assign to individual alleles. It was suggested by the authors that the approach could potentially be generalized to other disease states and immunological phenotypes. A later analysis found that TCR association rates varied across HLA loci, with DRB1 alleles showing the most associated TCRs and HLA-C alleles the fewest.

Sequences SGHAT (CDR1) and FQNNGV (CDR2) are obtained from the germline V gene. From the cysteine up to the phenylalanine, the CDR3 has a length of 13 residues. Kept here is only the CDR3 DNA, which spans 39 bases and is read in frame from base 1. A distance of 9 bases separates the germline ends of V and J, which lose 0 bases and 7 bases respectively. Turning to this clone: This receptor's antigen is unknown. No quality values exist for individual bases; no much larger clone is one base distant.

Library creation used the immunoSEQ multiplex PCR assay. A mixture of 60 forward primers for TCR Vbeta segments and 13 reverse primers for TCR Jbeta segments was used in the multiplex PCR. The CDR3 region of rearranged TCR beta genes was amplified from genomic DNA with a multiplex PCR assay. The Illumina HiSeq System was used to sequence the amplified TCR beta libraries as 87-base-pair reads. As for how the authors treated the data: A later analysis counted 75 million to 100 million unique TCR beta chains across the 700 or so repertoires, and some 12 million of these chains were shared by at least two donors. Raw reads were error-corrected and collapsed into unique sequences by a nearest-neighbor algorithm in which closely related sequences were merged to remove PCR and sequencing errors. Alignment of CDR3 sequences to IMGT reference sequences was used to assign V, D and J gene segments. For a sequence to be retained, a match of at least six nucleotides was required to both a V gene segment and a J gene segment. Rearrangements were called productive when the CDR3 lacked stop codons and stayed in frame with V and J; all others were non-productive. Following IMGT convention, CDR3 was defined as the stretch from the second conserved V-encoded cysteine to the conserved J-encoded phenylalanine. The earlier analysis of about 530 of the donors excluded any sequence lacking an unambiguous match to a single V gene segment. In an earlier analysis of approximately 560 of the donors, a V segment was called functional when productive rearrangements were above 56.7%, and segregating when the standard deviation between donors exceeded 5%. A statistical classification framework was built for diagnosing cytomegalovirus status from the catalog of TCR beta chain sequences. In a later analysis, TCR nucleotide sequences were compared against IMGT/GENE-DB human TR gene sequences so that V and J genes could be assigned. Using the TCRdist pipeline, a later analysis assigned CDR3 sequences along with most-parsimonious VDJ recombination scenarios. A later analysis defined each TCR beta chain by its CDR3 amino acid sequence plus V-gene family, and excluded reads lacking a unique V-gene family. As a way to deal with suspected cross-contamination and a sequencing artifact, a later analysis dropped under 600 nucleotide sequences that were highly shared and had low generation probability. In a later analysis, a clonal expansion index for each public chain was calculated from normalized within-repertoire ranks of inferred template counts. In a later analysis, generation probabilities were computed using a VDJ recombination model fitted to out-of-frame rearrangements, and the results were checked against IGoR. Hypergeometric tests were used in a later analysis to score TCR-TCR, TCR-HLA and TCR-CMV co-occurrence, with a repertoire-size bias correction applied to the TCR pairs. False discovery rates were estimated in a later analysis by permuting HLA or CMV assignments 20 times. A later analysis grouped co-occurring TCRs with DBSCAN, adding TCRdist sequence similarity when clustering within HLA-allele-positive subsets. For co-occurrence clustering, repertoires with fewer than 30,000 or more than 120,000 public chains were excluded, along with 4 to 6 repertoires with anomalous nucleotide sharing. TCRdb mirrors the immuneACCESS table, restricted to in-frame sequences. Some clones are absent from its copies; in checked studies, under half trace to an unresolved V gene, and the reason for the others is unknown. Clonal size and the V and J genes are those of that table, whereas D and trimming came from the DNA. This sample comprises about 160,000 clones, around 80% of them detected only once. Under 5% of the sample lies in the top ten.

The cohort consisted of hundreds of healthy bone marrow donors. At the time of sampling, all cohort members were nominally healthy, though unrecorded immune exposures were likely present. The donor was CMV seropositive and belonged to the group of 250 to 300 seropositive cohort members. Each donor provided a peripheral blood sample, and peripheral blood mononuclear cells were used for TCR beta sequencing. Genomic DNA extraction from the blood cell samples was performed with the Qiagen DNeasy Blood Extraction Kit. The source of this sequence is a woman aged 45-60 years in good health and CMV-seropositive. This receptor chain uses TRBV11-2 and TRBJ1-1, with the D gene not clear enough to name. The sample taken for sequencing was PBMCs. The CDR3 is CASSLDPGNEAFF. The DNA is TGTGCCAGCAGCTTAGATCCCGGGAATGAAGCTTTCTTT.